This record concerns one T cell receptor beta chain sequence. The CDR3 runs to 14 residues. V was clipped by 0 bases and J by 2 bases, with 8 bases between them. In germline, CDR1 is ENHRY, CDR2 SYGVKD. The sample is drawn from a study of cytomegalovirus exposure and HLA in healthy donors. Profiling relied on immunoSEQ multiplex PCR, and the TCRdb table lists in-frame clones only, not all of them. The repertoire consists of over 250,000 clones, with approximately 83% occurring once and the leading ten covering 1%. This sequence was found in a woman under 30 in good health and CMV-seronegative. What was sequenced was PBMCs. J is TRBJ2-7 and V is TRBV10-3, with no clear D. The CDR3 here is CAISESVHPYEQYF. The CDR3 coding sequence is TGTGCCATCAGTGAGTCAGTACACCCCTACGAGCAGTACTTC.